One and the same sample provided the 8 T cell receptor beta chains below, sequenced in a study of T cell repertoires in cytomegalovirus infection. TCRdb ran MiXCR on the reads and lists one entry per CDR3 protein. This table has roughly 700,000 distinct CDR3 sequences, around 32% appearing once. Their recognized antigens are unknown. Material: cultured PBMCs, obtained from culture after CMV antigen stimulation. These receptors originate from a human donor in good health (CMV status not recorded). Some clones in this sample may be carry-over from other donors' samples.

This clonotype was recorded at least ten times. The chain couples TRBV7-2 to TRBJ2-5, with D perhaps TRBD1 (6 bases). The CDR3 spans 13 residues. Germline CDR1 SGHTA, CDR2 FQGNSA. V was pared by 3 bases and J by 3 bases, with 8 bases between. The CDR3 protein is CASSFRGKETQYF. The CDR3 DNA is TGTGCCAGCAGCTTCAGGGGCAAAGAGACCCAGTACTTC. Full variable domain (missing parts from reference TRBV7-2 and TRBJ2-5): GAGVSQSPSNKVTEKGKDVELRCDPISGHTALYWYRQSLGQGLEFLIYFQGNSAPDKSGLPSDRFSAERTGGSVSTLTIQRTQQEDSAVYLCASSFRGKETQYFGPGTRLLVL.

The chain employs TRBV20-1 and TRBJ2-4; either TRBD1 or TRBD2 may supply D (5 bases each). The V and J ends lost 2 bases and 5 bases respectively, with 13 bases between them. CDR3 length equals 14 residues. CDR1 and CDR2 from the germline V gene are DFQATT and SNEGSKA (reference sequence). CDR3 nucleotides: TGCAGTGCTAGACGTGGGCAGGGACAAAACATTCAGTACTTC. It specifies CSARRGQGQNIQYF.

The sample holds a few counts of this clonotype. The rearrangement joins TRBV7-6 to TRBJ1-3; D possibly corresponds to TRBD1 (6 bases). The length of the CDR3 is 17 residues. Trimming pared 3 bases from V and 0 bases from J, leaving 15 bases between. Germline CDR1 is SGHVS and CDR2 is FNYEAQ. DNA of the CDR3: TGTGCCAGCAGCTTTTCCGGGGGCTCCTTCTCTGGAAACACCATATATTTT. Protein sequence: CASSFSGGSFSGNTIYF.

The chain recombines TRBV7-9 with TRBJ1-4; D might be TRBD1 (6 bases). V was pared by 8 bases and J by 7 bases, with 8 bases between. The CDR3 contains 11 residues. Germline V gene lookup returns CDR1 SEHNR and CDR2 FQNEAQ (reference sequence). CDR3 DNA sequence: TGTGCCAGCCAGGGGCGTGAAAAACTGTTTTTT. Its protein product is CASQGREKLFF.

The J gene is TRBJ2-4, the V gene TRBV28; D gene unclear. Trimming cost V 4 bases and J 3 bases, with 13 bases left between them. The CDR3 spans 15 residues. Germline V gene data show CDR1 as MDHEN and CDR2 as SYDVKM. The CDR3 bases are TGTGCCAGCAGTTCCATGGGTGCAGGCAAAAACATTCAGTACTTC. Its translation is CASSSMGAGKNIQYF. Complete variable domain (other parts from reference TRBV28 and TRBJ2-4): DVKVTQSSRYLVKRTGEKVFLECVQDMDHENMFWYRQDPGLGLRLIYFSYDVKMKEKGDIPEGYSVSREKKERFSLILESASTNQTSMYLCASSSMGAGKNIQYFGAGTRLSVL.

This sequence joins TRBV11-1 and TRBJ1-1; tentatively, D is TRBD1 (5 bases). The germline V gene has CDR1 SGHAT and CDR2 FQDESV (reference sequence). The germline V and J ends were trimmed by 5 bases and 3 bases, with 16 bases remaining between them. The length of the CDR3 is 15 residues. CDR3 nucleotides: TGTGCCAGCAGCCCGGGACCAACATTGGACACTGAAGCTTTCTTT. Protein: CASSPGPTLDTEAFF.

The chain combines TRBV7-9 with TRBJ1-4, with 8 bases lining up with TRBD1. V was clipped by 5 bases and J by 8 bases; unmatched bases: 7. The CDR3 runs to 14 residues. In germline, CDR1 is SEHNR, CDR2 FQNEAQ (reference sequence). CDR3 in DNA: TGTGCCAGCAGCCCACAGGGGGTTAGCGAAAAACTGTTTTTT. Amino acid sequence: CASSPQGVSEKLFF.

J is TRBJ1-1 and V is TRBV7-6; TRBD1 aligns across 7 bases. CDR3 length: 16 amino acids. After removal of 5 bases from V and 1 base from J, the junction contained 10 bases not matched to a gene. CDR1 SGHVS and CDR2 FNYEAQ come from the germline V gene. The DNA for the CDR3 is TGTGCCAGCAGCCCCGGAACCGGGACAGCGAACACTGAAGCTTTCTTT. Translation: CASSPGTGTANTEAFF.